This TCR beta chain was documented in a study of blood T cell repertoires in COVID-19. Across the whole study: COVID-19 samples, acute and convalescent, were from the United States, Italy and Spain. PBMCs, B-cell-depleted T cells, or T cells were the source of the cDNA or gDNA that made up the material.

As originally analysed: Estimation of nucleated cell counts was performed using reference gene primer amplification. The method was immunoSEQ multiplex PCR; TCRdb's version includes in-frame clones alone and lacks a portion of them. Clone size and the V and J calls come from that table; the DNA yielded D and trimming. The table shows 200,000 to 300,000 clones, with roughly four fifths occurring only once. This CDR3 spans 15 amino acids. Looked up from germline, CDR1 is SGHTA and CDR2 is FQGNSA. Trimming cost V 3 bases and J 1 base; bases outside gene matches: 4. The gene calls are TRBV7-2 and TRBJ2-5, with 8 bases identical to TRBD2. The specimen sequenced was peripheral blood. This clonotype was obtained from a woman aged 55-69 years with active or convalescent COVID-19. CDR3 protein: CASSLMAGGQETQYF. Here the CDR3 DNA reads TGTGCCAGCAGCTTGATGGCGGGGGGCCAAGAGACCCAGTACTTC.